This T cell receptor (beta chain) stems from a study of blood T cell repertoires in COVID-19. The CDR3 sequence is 13 residues long. Trimming left V 3 bases short and J 0 bases short, with 3 bases between. Assay used: immunoSEQ multiplex PCR; TCRdb lists only in-frame clones, some missing. The sample shows 200,000 to 250,000 clones, 75% to 85% of them seen only once. The rearrangement links TRBV12-3 or TRBV12-4 to TRBJ1-3; no reliable D call. Sequenced input: peripheral blood. This receptor was identified in a woman aged 80 or older with COVID-19, enrolled during active disease. CDR3 protein: CASSFSSGNTIYF. Here the CDR3 DNA reads TGTGCCAGCAGTTTCAGCTCTGGAAACACCATATATTTT.